The clone carrying this T cell receptor (beta chain) was seen ten or more times. The sample comes from a study of patients and donors after allogeneic stem cell transplantation. TCRdb re-called the RT-PCR reads through MiXCR, storing one row per CDR3 protein. The sample carries about a million distinct CDR3 sequences, roughly 17% recorded once. CDR1 DFQATT and CDR2 SNEGSKA come from the germline V gene (reference sequence). Trimming pared 0 bases from V and 8 bases from J, leaving 19 bases between. The CDR3 totals 16 residues. The sequence came from a human donor who was either an allogeneic HSCT recipient or a stem cell or donor lymphocyte infusion donor (not recorded which). It is not recorded whose cells these are; they may come from a transplant donor. Sequences were obtained from blood, either unsorted or a sorted T cell fraction (not recorded which). The rearrangement uses TRBV20-1 and TRBJ2-2, with a tentative D call TRBD2 (5 bases). CDR3 coding DNA: TGCAGTGCTAGAGATCAGCAAGGGATCAGGAGGGGGGAGCTGTTTTTT. This gives the protein CSARDQQGIRRGELFF.